Detailed here is one T cell receptor beta chain. As yet, its antigen is unknown. Germline-derived CDR1 and CDR2 are MGHRA and YSYEKL. CDR3 length: 15 amino acids. V gave up 0 bases and J gave up 9 bases; unmatched junction bases: 5. The record originates from a study of shared clonotypes between healthy human individuals. Study findings and constraints: Represented genetic and exposure-history diversity was restricted by having few donors.

It was across several immunoSEQ plates that each subset's genomic DNA was evenly split. Clones were sequenced by immunoSEQ multiplex PCR, and TCRdb holds only the in-frame ones, with some missing. The table has some 500,000 clones, roughly 85% seen once. There were no recent acute infections or vaccinations among the donors, who were healthy HIV-negative adults. V usage is TRBV4-1 and J usage is TRBJ1-4; 9 bases agree with TRBD1. Input material: PBMCs. This clonotype originated in a woman aged 40-49 years in good health. Some clones in this sample may be carry-over from other donors' samples. The CDR3 DNA follows: TGCGCCAGCAGCCAAGAGGGACAGGGTGGCAAAAAACTGTTTTTT. Translated: CASSQEGQGGKKLFF.